This T cell receptor beta chain was sequenced for a study of CD8+ T cells in alopecia areata. Study-level findings and limits: Scalp clonality decreased significantly with tofacitinib, and so did expanded CD8+ clones among the top 100.

Trimming stripped 7 bases from V and 5 bases from J, with 17 bases between. This CDR3 has 13 amino acids. The germline gives CDR1 SQVTM, CDR2 ANQGSEA. Treatment indicated: oral pan-JAK inhibitor, 5-10 mg twice daily. It was from alopecia areata patients that lesional scalp punch biopsies and peripheral blood were collected. Starting from PBMCs, sorting isolated CD4+ and CD8+ T cells. Turning to this clone: Its target is unknown.

Isolated RNA was reverse transcribed into cDNA used as the sequencing template. The repertoire was sequenced with immunoSEQ multiplex PCR; TCRdb's copy has only in-frame clones and lacks some. The table lists about 250,000 clones, roughly 60% of them singletons. Source: CD4+ T cells sorted from blood, taken around week 54, from a patient treated with tofacitinib. This sequence originates from a human donor with alopecia areata. The rearrangement links TRBV29-1 to TRBJ1-1; D gene unclear. The CDR3: CSARIGLETEAFF. As DNA, the CDR3 is TGCAGCGCTAGGATCGGGCTTGAGACTGAAGCTTTCTTT.